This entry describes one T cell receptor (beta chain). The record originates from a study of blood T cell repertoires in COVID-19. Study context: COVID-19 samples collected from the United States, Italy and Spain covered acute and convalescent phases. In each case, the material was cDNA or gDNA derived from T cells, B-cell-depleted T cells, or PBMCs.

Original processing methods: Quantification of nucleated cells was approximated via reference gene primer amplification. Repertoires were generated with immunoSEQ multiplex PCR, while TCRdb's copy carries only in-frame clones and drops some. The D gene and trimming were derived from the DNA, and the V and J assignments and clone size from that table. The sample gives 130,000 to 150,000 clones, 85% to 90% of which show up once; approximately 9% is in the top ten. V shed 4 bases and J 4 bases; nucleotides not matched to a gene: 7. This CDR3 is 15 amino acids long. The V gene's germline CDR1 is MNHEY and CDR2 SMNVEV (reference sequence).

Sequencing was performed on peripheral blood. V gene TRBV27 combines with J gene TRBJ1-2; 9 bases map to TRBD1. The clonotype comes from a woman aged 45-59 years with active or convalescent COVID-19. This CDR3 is CASSSLGTGIYGYTF. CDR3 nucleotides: TGTGCCAGCAGTTCCCTCGGGACAGGGATCTATGGCTACACCTTC.